This T cell receptor (beta chain) was captured in a study of shared clonotypes between healthy human individuals (dated by TCRdb to the early 2020s). Concerning the study at large: The cohort included three men and a couple of women between 18 and 49 years of age. For each donor, CD4 naive and CD4 memory were each given three plates, CD8 naive was given two plates, and CD8 memory was given one plate. Different laboratories and diverse techniques were used to prepare libraries and sequence TCR repertoires, to increase sequencing depth and limit assay-specific biases. To estimate repertoire size and how much clonotypes are shared between individuals, the study performed deep sequencing of blood TCR repertoires from a handful of healthy adults. Per donor, leukapheresis produced somewhere between about 0.94 and 9.5 billion PBMCs.

Using the deep immunoSEQ assay, TCR CDR3 regions were amplified from genomic DNA by multiplex PCR. For each cell subset, the extracted genomic DNA was distributed evenly across all wells of several immunoSEQ 96-well plates, and each plate served as one replicate. Each replicate PCR for sorted subsets received 150 to 250 ng genomic DNA, equal to roughly 29,000 T cell genomes. The purified libraries were quantified using a Qubit 3.0 fluorometer, sized with a Bioanalyzer 2100, and then quantified again using the KAPA Library Quantification kit. Every immunoSEQ 96-well plate was sequenced on a separate single-read 150-cycle Illumina NextSeq 550 flow cell. The paper's data handling went like this. Because the immunoSEQ output held only junctional sequences and lacked quality scores, the filtering could not match the filtering applied to full-length reads. To assign V/J genes and CDR3, sequences were annotated using PyIR, a Python wrapper for IgBLAST v1.9, with IMGT germline references. Reads were filtered out if the reads had weak V/J assignments (E-value above 1e-6), no CDR3, stop codons, out-of-frame junctions, or ambiguous translated residues. V3J clonotypes were defined as sequences sharing the same inferred V gene, J gene, and CDR3 amino acid sequence. The percentage overlap between two repertoires was calculated by dividing the number of shared unique clonotypes by the size of the smaller repertoire. Richness of each repertoire was evaluated using RTK rarefaction, the Chao1 estimator, and Recon v2.1 estimates of unobserved clonotypes. OLGA was used to compute generation probabilities for all TCRbeta clonotypes that the gDNA method yielded from a few donors. TCRdb re-hosts the immuneACCESS table, in-frame sequences only. Its copies lack some clones; in the studies checked, an unresolved V gene accounts for under half of them, and the cause for the rest is not known. From that table come the V and J calls and clone size; the DNA was used to work out D and trimming. The sample data list some 2.4 million clones, and roughly 93% of these were observed just once. Roughly 0.36% of the sample rests with the top ten.

Points on this clone: No antigen is known for it. It has no much larger one-base neighbor in the sample; base qualities were not kept.

Results and caveats for the whole study, not just this receptor: Because the study included a small number of donors, the genetic and exposure-history diversity represented was limited. Across a handful of donors, roughly 5.4% of naive CD4, over 3% of naive CD8, roughly 2.3% of memory CD4, and approximately 0.4% of memory CD8 clonotypes were shared. Naive subsets generally had larger estimated clonotype richness than memory subsets. Pairwise subsampling indicated that sequencing depth was expected to affect the degree of clonotype sharing among donors. Sampling was limited to blood, and TCR repertoires in tissue likely differ from TCR repertoires in blood. Clonotypes shared by all four sorted-subset donors showed higher generation probabilities than non-shared clonotypes. Incomplete sequencing was indicated by rarefaction of sorted-subset datasets, despite the large sequencing depth.

Donors were healthy HIV-negative adults with no recently reported acute infections or vaccinations. All donors were Caucasian adults living in Nashville, Tennessee, USA. CD4+ T cells were enriched by magnetic negative selection, after which naive cells were positively selected on CD45RA and the negative fraction was taken as the memory subset. Blood was collected by leukapheresis, and PBMCs were isolated by Ficoll-Histopaque density gradient centrifugation and then cryopreserved in liquid nitrogen vapor phase. Analytical flow cytometry was used to check the purity and quantity of every magnetically sorted T cell population. From each sorted fraction, genomic DNA was isolated and quantified by UV absorbance on a Nanodrop 2000c. Including cysteine and phenylalanine, the CDR3 has 15 amino acids. The entry retains the CDR3 DNA only, 45 bases that are in frame from base 1. CDR1 and CDR2 (MNHNS, SASEGT) derive from the germline V gene. Deletion took 6 bases off V and 6 bases off J, with a span of 18 bases between the germline ends.

The rearranged segments are TRBV6-1 and TRBJ1-5, with a tentative D gene TRBD1 over 6 matching bases. The clonotype originates from a man between 18 and 35 years old in good health. Some clones in this sample may be carry-over from other donors' samples. The sample consisted of naive CD4+ T cells from PBMCs. Reading the label with the study, this specimen's cell subset or site is: CD45RA+ positively selected. The DNA sequence is given as TGTGCCAGCAGAATGTCAGGGGTGGGGAGTCAGCCCCAGCATTTT. This codes for CASRMSGVGSQPQHF.